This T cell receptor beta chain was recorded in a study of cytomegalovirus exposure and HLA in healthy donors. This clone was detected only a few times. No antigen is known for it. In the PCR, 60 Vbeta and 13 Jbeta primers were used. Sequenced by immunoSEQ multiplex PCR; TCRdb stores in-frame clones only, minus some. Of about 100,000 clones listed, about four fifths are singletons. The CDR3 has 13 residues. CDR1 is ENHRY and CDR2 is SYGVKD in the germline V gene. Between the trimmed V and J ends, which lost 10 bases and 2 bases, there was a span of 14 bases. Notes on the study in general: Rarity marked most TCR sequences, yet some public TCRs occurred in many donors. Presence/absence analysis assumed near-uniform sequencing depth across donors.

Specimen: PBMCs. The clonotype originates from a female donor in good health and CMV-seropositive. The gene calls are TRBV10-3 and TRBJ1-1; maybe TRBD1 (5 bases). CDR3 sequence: CATTEQGNTEAFF. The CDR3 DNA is TGTGCCACTACAGAGCAGGGAAACACTGAAGCTTTCTTT.